The clone carrying this T cell receptor (beta chain) has at least ten counts. As yet, its antigen is unknown. Ophthalmopathy patients had Clinical Activity Score at least 3, NOSPECS grade at least 4, duration under 3 months. The sample belongs to a study of T cells in Graves' hyperthyroidism and ophthalmopathy. Germline CDR1 is DFQATT and CDR2 is SNEGSKA (reference sequence). V lost 4 bases and J 2 bases, leaving 11 bases between the germline ends. The CDR3 runs to 13 residues. The investigators amplified TCR beta CDR3 regions from RNA transcripts. The TCR CDR3 was amplified in a first-round RT-PCR using the HTBI primer set. TCRdb re-derived calls from the multiplex PCR reads in MiXCR, one entry per CDR3 protein. The profile shows 300,000 to 350,000 distinct CDR3 sequences, over 15% of them singletons. Notes on the study in general: Stable hyperthyroidism and ophthalmopathy were separated using 13 V-J signatures. Appearing also in blood were most of the thyroid clonotypes expanded above 0.001. Before onset, by a median of around six months, the model predicted ophthalmopathy.

The sample consisted of blood. The chain joins TRBV20-1 to TRBJ1-1; D gene unclear. This TCR derives from a woman aged 35 to 49 with Graves' ophthalmopathy. The CDR3 loop is CSAKVLSNTEAFF. CDR3 bases: TGCAGTGCTAAGGTACTCAGCAACACTGAAGCTTTCTTT.